The present T cell receptor (beta chain) was sequenced within a study of blood T cell repertoires in COVID-19. The wider study: COVID-19 samples, acute and convalescent, were from the United States, Italy and Spain. T cells, B-cell-depleted T cells, or PBMCs supplied cDNA or gDNA.

Only one count was recorded for this clone. Per germline, CDR1 SGHTS and CDR2 YDEGEE. Trimming cost V 2 bases and J 4 bases, with 9 bases left between them. The CDR3 loop spans 14 amino acids. Source study methods: Estimation of nucleated cell counts relied on the amplification of reference gene primers. Libraries were prepared by immunoSEQ multiplex PCR; TCRdb keeps only in-frame clonotypes and omits some of them. Clone size and the V and J calls come from that table; the DNA yielded D and trimming. This sample has some 210,000 clones, with under 95% found just once. The V gene is TRBV5-8, the J gene TRBJ2-2; D not resolved. The sample consisted of peripheral blood. The TCR comes from a man aged 30 to 39 with acute or convalescent COVID-19. The CDR3: CASSFRSSTGELFF. The DNA of the CDR3 is TGTGCCAGCAGCTTTAGGAGTAGCACCGGGGAGCTGTTTTTT.